This T cell receptor beta chain stems from a study of blood T cells in healthy people across ages. Combining a sample-barcoded 5' primer with a J-beta primer mix, a second PCR ran for roughly 7 to 11 cycles. TCRdb analysed the 5' RACE reads with MiXCR anew, one entry per CDR3 protein. The sample lists 800,000 to 1,300,000 distinct CDR3 sequences; 25% were seen once. The authors drew 8 to 10 milliliters of peripheral blood from each donor. The authors extracted at least 5 micrograms of total RNA per sample. This CDR3 spans 16 amino acids. V lost 6 bases and J 3 bases, leaving 17 bases between the germline ends. Germline V CDR1 and CDR2: ENHRY, SYGVKD. This clonotype has just a few counts. Separately, the same data were catalogued under a study of T cells of mothers and their children. That report adds: Every mother supplied over 8.5 million TCR beta CDR3 reads and every child about 3 million. Slightly, though not significantly, more overlap was seen in related than in unrelated mother-child pairs.

V gene TRBV10-3 combines with J gene TRBJ2-2, with a weak D call TRBD1 (6 bases). This sequence was found in a girl aged 2-10 years in good health. The specimen sequenced was blood. The CDR3 nucleotides read TGTGCCATCAGGACCACAGGGCTTACGGACACCGGGGAGCTGTTTTTT. This sequence encodes CAIRTTGLTDTGELFF.